Below, one TCR beta chain is given with its context. Per the study methods: By means of reference gene primer amplification, nucleated cell counts were estimated. Sequencing was performed with immunoSEQ multiplex PCR; in TCRdb, only in-frame clones are kept and a portion is missing. V and J calls and clone size are as listed in that table; D and trimming were resolved from the DNA. The data contain about 60,000 clones, roughly 80% of them singletons. The V and J ends lost 6 bases and 9 bases, in that order; junction bases with no gene match: 6. Germline CDR1 is MNHEY and CDR2 is SMNVEV (reference sequence). This CDR3 has 14 residues. Participants spanned ages about 18 to 89 years and resided in about two dozen US areas. Each participant's cohort was designated according to participant-reported clinical history. This record belongs to a study of blood T cell repertoires in COVID-19. Across the whole study: From the United States, Italy and Spain came samples of acute and convalescent COVID-19.

The sequencing input was PBMCs or T cells enriched from blood (not recorded which). The V and J genes are TRBV27 and TRBJ1-3, with TRBD1 matching 12 bases. The sequence derives from a woman in her thirties or forties with acute COVID-19. The DNA for the CDR3 is TGTGCCAGCAGACCGGGACAGGGGGCGGGCACCATATATTTT. It translates to CASRPGQGAGTIYF.